Below, one T cell receptor beta chain is given with its context. In the source study's methods: Nucleated cell number was recorded as an estimate derived from reference gene primer amplification. Clones were read by immunoSEQ multiplex PCR, and TCRdb kept only the in-frame ones, dropping some. The D gene and trimming were derived from the DNA, and the V and J assignments and clone size from that table. The data show around 300,000 clones, more than 75% seen once. With 4 bases removed from V and 2 bases from J, the gap between germline ends came to 15 bases. The CDR3 covers 16 residues. The germline gives CDR1 SGHRS, CDR2 YFSETQ. The sample comes from a study of blood T cell repertoires in COVID-19. Background on the study: The origin of the acute and convalescent COVID-19 samples was the United States, Italy and Spain. PBMCs, B-cell-depleted T cells, or T cells provided the cDNA or gDNA that made up the material.

Sequencing was carried out using peripheral blood. The sequence derives from a woman aged 25 to 39 who had recovered from COVID-19. The genes are TRBV5-1 and TRBJ1-4, with a tentative D call TRBD1 (6 bases). The DNA of the CDR3 is TGCGCCAGCAGCCCCCGAGGGGGGGACACTAATGAAAAACTGTTTTTT. This translates into CASSPRGGDTNEKLFF.